A selection of T cell receptor beta chains follows, all from one sample in a study of blood T cell repertoires in COVID-19. Sequenced by immunoSEQ multiplex PCR; TCRdb stores in-frame clones only, minus some. Seen here are a few hundred thousand clones, 70% to 90% observed once, and the top ten hold about 3%. Specimen: peripheral blood. The origin of the receptors is a woman in her twenties or thirties with active or convalescent COVID-19. Each CDR3 is given with its conserved first and last residue. A D gene is named only where the DNA matches it firmly. Only part of the rows carry a size: once, few, many, or a class if the clone is expanded.

TGTGCCAGCAGCTTGGATCCGGGTGTGCGTACCGGGGAGCTGTTTTTT CASSLDPGVRTGELFF - TRBV5-6 - TRBJ2-2
TGTGCCAGCAGTTTAGCGGGGGGTAACATTCAGTACTTC CASSLAGGNIQYF - TRBV12-3/TRBV12-4 - TRBJ2-4
TGCGCCAGCAGCTTGCCGACAGGGGGCGGCTATGGCTACACCTTC CASSLPTGGGYGYTF - TRBV5-1 TRBD1 TRBJ1-2
TGTGCCAGCAGCTTAGCACGTGAGGTCGGGGAGCTGTTTTTT CASSLAREVGELFF - TRBV7-2 - TRBJ2-2
TGTGCCAGCACCTCTCAACCCCCGCGCATAGGACAGCCATATAGCAATCAGCCCCAGCATTTT CASTSQPPRIGQPYSNQPQHF - TRBV4-2 - TRBJ1-5
TGTGCCAGCTCACCATCGGCGACAGTTCAAGAGACCCAGTACTTC CASSPSATVQETQYF - TRBV18 - TRBJ2-5
TGTGCCAGCAACCTTCAAGGGGCCCGGAATCAGCCCCAGCATTTT CASNLQGARNQPQHF once TRBV7-2 - TRBJ1-5
TGTGCCAGCAGCTTTCGCGGGGGAGTCGCTACCCAGTACTTC CASSFRGGVATQYF - TRBV7-8 TRBD2 TRBJ2-5
TGTGCCACGAACGAAGGAGGACAGGGATGGGACACCATATATTTT CATNEGGQGWDTIYF - TRBV6-5 TRBD1 TRBJ1-3
TGTGCCAGCAGTGAGGTGGCTAGCAATCAGCCCCAGCATTTT CASSEVASNQPQHF - TRBV6-1 - TRBJ1-5
TGCGCCAGCGCTGTGAGACAGGGGGAATCCTACGAGCAGTACTTC CASAVRQGESYEQYF - TRBV5-1 TRBD1 TRBJ2-7
TGTGCCAGCAGTGAACGGTGGCTAGCGGGTTCCGATACGCAGTATTTT CASSERWLAGSDTQYF - TRBV2 TRBD2 TRBJ2-3
TGTGCCAGCTCATACTCGTTTGGAAACACCATATATTTT CASSYSFGNTIYF - TRBV18 - TRBJ1-3
TGTGCCAGCAGTATCGAACCGGGACTAGCGAGCGAGACCCAGTACTTC CASSIEPGLASETQYF - TRBV6-2/TRBV6-3 TRBD2 TRBJ2-5
TGCGCCAGCAGCTTGACGGCAGGGTCGAATGAGCAGTTCTTC CASSLTAGSNEQFF few TRBV5-1 - TRBJ2-1
TGTGCCAGCAGTTCCGGGTCCGGCGGTTATCTGAACACTGAAGCTTTCTTT CASSSGSGGYLNTEAFF - TRBV27 - TRBJ1-1
TGTGCCACCAGTGATCGTGGGACAGGGAACAATCAGCCCCAGCATTTT CATSDRGTGNNQPQHF few TRBV24-1 TRBD1 TRBJ1-5
TGTGCCAGCAGCCACCTTTCACCCCTCCACTTT CASSHLSPLHF once TRBV3-1/TRBV3-2 - TRBJ1-6
TGTGCCTGGACCGCGGGGTGGCAGGGGGCCCATGGCTACACCTTC CAWTAGWQGAHGYTF - TRBV30 TRBD1 TRBJ1-2
TGCGCCAGCAGCCAGCTCGGACAGGGGGCTTACGAAAAACTGTTTTTT CASSQLGQGAYEKLFF - TRBV4-1 TRBD1 TRBJ1-4
TGTGCCATCAGTGAGTCCTCGAATGAGGGGGTAACCCTCCACTTT CAISESSNEGVTLHF - TRBV10-3 - TRBJ1-6
TGTGCCAGCAGTTACGGCCAGACTTATAGCAATCAGCCCCAGCATTTT CASSYGQTYSNQPQHF - TRBV6-5 - TRBJ1-5
TGTGCCAGCAGCTTAAGAGGCGCGGAGACCCAGTACTTC CASSLRGAETQYF - TRBV13 - TRBJ2-5
TGTGCCAGTGGCGGGACTAGCGGGGGTGATACGCAGTATTTT CASGGTSGGDTQYF - TRBV19 TRBD2 TRBJ2-3
TGTGCCAGCAGCGAACGGCCGGGAAGCACTGAAGCTTTCTTT CASSERPGSTEAFF - TRBV7-9 - TRBJ1-1
TGTGCCAGCAGGCCAACAGGGATATGGGGCTACACCTTC CASRPTGIWGYTF - TRBV6-5 - TRBJ1-2
TGTGCCAGCAGTCGTGACAGAGACAATGAGCAGTTCTTC CASSRDRDNEQFF - TRBV5-5 - TRBJ2-1
TGTGCCAGCAGCGCAGGGGCGCGGGGGACTGAAGCTTTCTTT CASSAGARGTEAFF few TRBV7-9 - TRBJ1-1
TGTGCCAGCAGTTTTAGCTCCTACGAGCAGTACTTC CASSFSSYEQYF - TRBV6-2/TRBV6-3 - TRBJ2-7
TGTGCCAGCAGCCCACGGGACAGGGCCTATGGCTACACCTTC CASSPRDRAYGYTF - TRBV7-9 TRBD1 TRBJ1-2
TGCGCCAGCAGCTTGGAGTCATGGGGCCATGGCTACACCTTC CASSLESWGHGYTF - TRBV5-1 - TRBJ1-2
TGTGCCAGCAGCTTAGACAGTGGCACCGGGGAGCTGTTTTTT CASSLDSGTGELFF - TRBV11-3 - TRBJ2-2
TGTGCCAGCAGCCGAACAGGGGGGACTGAAGCTTTCTTT CASSRTGGTEAFF once TRBV3-1/TRBV3-2 TRBD1 TRBJ1-1
TGTGCCAGCAGCTTTCAGGGGCCCTACGAGCAGTACTTC CASSFQGPYEQYF - TRBV5-6 - TRBJ2-7
TGTGCCAGCAGCGGGGGCCCCCCCAAGGGCTACACCTTC CASSGGPPKGYTF - TRBV9 - TRBJ1-2
TGCAGTGCTAGTCGAAGCTCGGGAAACACCATATATTTT CSASRSSGNTIYF - TRBV20-1 - TRBJ1-3
TGTGCCAGCAGCTCCCAGGGAGGCACTGAAGCTTTCTTT CASSSQGGTEAFF once TRBV7-6 - TRBJ1-1
TGTGCCAGCCGGGACAGTTTCCTCTATGGCTACACCTTC CASRDSFLYGYTF - TRBV6-5 TRBD1 TRBJ1-2
TGTGCCAGCAGCCTGGGACAGGGAACAGGGGGTTATGGCTACACCTTC CASSLGQGTGGYGYTF - TRBV7-9 TRBD1 TRBJ1-2
TGTGCCAGCAGCTTAAGGCCCCAACTAGCGGGATCCTACGAGCAGTACTTC CASSLRPQLAGSYEQYF - TRBV7-2 TRBD2 TRBJ2-7
TGTGCCAGCAGCTTGGCGGGACACGAGAACACTGAAGCTTTCTTT CASSLAGHENTEAFF few TRBV5-6 - TRBJ1-1